This T cell receptor (beta chain) was retrieved from a study of shared clonotypes between healthy human individuals. At the deep level, the assay was run. In the original processing: Filtering differed since immunoSEQ provided only junctions, with no quality scores. Clones were sequenced by immunoSEQ multiplex PCR, and TCRdb holds only the in-frame ones, with some missing. The V and J calls and the clone size are those of that table, but D and trimming were determined from the DNA. The sample contains 2 million to 2.5 million clones, roughly 95% of which appear only once. This clone was counted only a few times. The antigen is undetermined. The CDR3 length is 15 residues. The germline gives CDR1 SGHNT, CDR2 YENEEA. The V end was cut by 3 bases, the J end by 2 bases, with 13 bases between. General study findings and limits: Larger estimated richness was generally recorded for naive subsets relative to memory subsets.

The chain uses TRBV11-3 and TRBJ2-5; perhaps D is TRBD1 or TRBD2 (5 bases each). This receptor was taken from a young man in good health. Sample: naive CD4+ T cells sorted from blood. Subset given: CD45RA+ positively selected. The CDR3 is CASSFGAPEQETQYF. The CDR3 DNA reads TGTGCCAGCAGCTTCGGGGCCCCGGAACAAGAGACCCAGTACTTC.